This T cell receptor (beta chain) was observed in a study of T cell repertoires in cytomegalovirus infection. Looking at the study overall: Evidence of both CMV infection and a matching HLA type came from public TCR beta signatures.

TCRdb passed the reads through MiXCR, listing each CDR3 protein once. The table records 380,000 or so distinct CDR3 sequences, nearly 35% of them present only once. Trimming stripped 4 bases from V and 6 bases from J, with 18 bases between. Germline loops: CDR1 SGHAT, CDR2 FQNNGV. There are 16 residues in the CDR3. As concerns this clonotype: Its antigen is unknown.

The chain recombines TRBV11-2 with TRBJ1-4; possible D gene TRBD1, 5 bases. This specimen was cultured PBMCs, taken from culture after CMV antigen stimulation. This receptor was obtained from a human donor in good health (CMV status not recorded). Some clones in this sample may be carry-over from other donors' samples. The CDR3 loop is CASSSTGGILDEKLFF. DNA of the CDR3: TGTGCCAGCAGCTCTACCGGGGGGATTTTGGATGAAAAACTGTTTTTT. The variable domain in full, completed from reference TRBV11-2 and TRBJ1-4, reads EAGVAQSPRYKIIEKRQSVAFWCNPISGHATLYWYQQILGQGPKLLIQFQNNGVVDDSQLPKDRFSAERLKGVDSTLKIQPAKLEDSAVYLCASSSTGGILDEKLFFGSGTQLSVL.